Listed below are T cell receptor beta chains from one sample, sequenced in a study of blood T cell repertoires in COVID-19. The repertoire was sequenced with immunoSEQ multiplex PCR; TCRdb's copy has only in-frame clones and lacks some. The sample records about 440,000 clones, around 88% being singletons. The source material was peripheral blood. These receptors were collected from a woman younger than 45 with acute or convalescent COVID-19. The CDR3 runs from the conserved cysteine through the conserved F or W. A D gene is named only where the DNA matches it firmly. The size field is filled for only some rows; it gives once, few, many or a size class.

TGTGCCAGCAGCCGCGGACAGGGAAGTTTCTACTATGGCTACACCTTC,CASSRGQGSFYYGYTF,NA,TRBV6-6,TRBD1,TRBJ1-2
TGTGCCAGCAGTAGGGGGCGGACTGAAGCTTTCTTT,CASSRGRTEAFF,NA,TRBV6-5,TRBD1,TRBJ1-1
TGTGCCAGCAGTGCCTCGGAGGCCCGCTCTGGAAACACCATATATTTT,CASSASEARSGNTIYF,few,TRBV28,NA,TRBJ1-3
TGTGCCAGTAGTACCTCTAGCGGGGGGGCCTACGAGCAGTACTTC,CASSTSSGGAYEQYF,NA,TRBV19,TRBD2,TRBJ2-7
TGCGCCAGCAGCCCATCCTGGGGCAGGGATCAAGAGACCCAGTACTTC,CASSPSWGRDQETQYF,NA,TRBV4-1,NA,TRBJ2-5
TGCAGCGCCACACTAGCGGGGGTCGAAGAGACCCAGTACTTC,CSATLAGVEETQYF,once,TRBV29-1,TRBD2,TRBJ2-5
TGTGCCAGCAGCTTCGGGGGTGTGGGCGAGCAGTACTTC,CASSFGGVGEQYF,NA,TRBV7-9,NA,TRBJ2-7
TGCGCCAGCAGCAACGGACAACTATACTACAATGAGCAGTTCTTC,CASSNGQLYYNEQFF,NA,TRBV5-1,NA,TRBJ2-1
TGCAGCGTTGAAACCTTGACAGAGAACACTGAAGCTTTCTTT,CSVETLTENTEAFF,once,TRBV29-1,NA,TRBJ1-1
TGTGCCAGCAGTTCGTCGGCTGGGGCCAACGTCCTGACTTTC,CASSSSAGANVLTF,NA,TRBV28,NA,TRBJ2-6
TGTGCCAGCAGCCAGGCTTTATGGAACACCGGGGAGCTGTTTTTT,CASSQALWNTGELFF,NA,TRBV3-1/TRBV3-2,NA,TRBJ2-2
TGTGCCAGCAGTGTGCAGGGCACAGATACGCAGTATTTT,CASSVQGTDTQYF,NA,TRBV2,NA,TRBJ2-3
TGTGCCAGCAGTGAAGGTCTGGGGACTAGCGCCAATGAGCAGTTCTTC,CASSEGLGTSANEQFF,few,TRBV6-1,TRBD2,TRBJ2-1
TGCAGTGCTAGTCGCGGCGCGAACACCGGGGAGCTGTTTTTT,CSASRGANTGELFF,NA,TRBV20-1,NA,TRBJ2-2
TGTGCCAGCAGCGATCCGGACAGGGGGCTCTATGGCTACACCTTC,CASSDPDRGLYGYTF,NA,TRBV7-2,TRBD1,TRBJ1-2
TGTGCCAGCAGTGAAACCGGGACAGGGTCAGAGACCCAGTACTTC,CASSETGTGSETQYF,NA,TRBV25-1,TRBD1,TRBJ2-5
TGTGCCAGCAGCTACGGGACAGGGTATGGCTACACCTTC,CASSYGTGYGYTF,NA,TRBV7-3,TRBD1,TRBJ1-2
TGTGCCAGCAGTCCTGCAGGGGCGACCTACGAGCAGTACTTC,CASSPAGATYEQYF,once,TRBV2,NA,TRBJ2-7
TGTGCCTGGCGGGACAGGGGGCTTATCTATGGCTACACCTTC,CAWRDRGLIYGYTF,NA,TRBV30,TRBD1,TRBJ1-2
TGCGCCAGCAGCCGCCGGGACAGGGTGACAATGAACACTGAAGCTTTCTTT,CASSRRDRVTMNTEAFF,NA,TRBV4-1,TRBD1,TRBJ1-1
TGTGCCAGCAGCTTAATTAGCACCGGGGAGCTGTTTTTT,CASSLISTGELFF,NA,TRBV7-3,NA,TRBJ2-2
TGTGCCAGCAGTTACTCGGTTTCAGGGGTGGGAGAGACCCAGTACTTC,CASSYSVSGVGETQYF,NA,TRBV6-5,NA,TRBJ2-5
TGTGCCAGCAGTTCACAGATTTTTAACACTGAAGCTTTCTTT,CASSSQIFNTEAFF,many,TRBV28,NA,TRBJ1-1
TGTGCCAGCAGCCCGCAACAGGGAATAAATAATTCACCCCTCCACTTT,CASSPQQGINNSPLHF,NA,TRBV7-9,NA,TRBJ1-6
TGTGCCAGCAGTTTATCTGGGGACAAACATCAGCCCCAGCATTTT,CASSLSGDKHQPQHF,NA,TRBV27,NA,TRBJ1-5
TGTGCCAGTAGTCCAAGGTTGGGAGGAGGGCTAGTTTGGGAGACCCAGTACTTC,CASSPRLGGGLVWETQYF,once,TRBV19,NA,TRBJ2-5
TGTGCCAGTATTAGCGGGGGAAAATACAATGAGCAGTTCTTC,CASISGGKYNEQFF,NA,TRBV19,TRBD2,TRBJ2-1
TGTGCCAGCAGCGGGGTGGGAGAGACCCAGTACTTC,CASSGVGETQYF,once,TRBV28,NA,TRBJ2-5
TGCGCCAGCAGCTTAACCGGGACAGGAACGTCCTACGAGCAGTACTTC,CASSLTGTGTSYEQYF,NA,TRBV5-1,TRBD1,TRBJ2-7
TGCGCCAGCAGCCCCACACCAGCGGGCGGGTACCAAGAGACCCAGTACTTC,CASSPTPAGGYQETQYF,NA,TRBV4-1,NA,TRBJ2-5
TGTGCCAGCAGTTACTCGATATACGGGAGGGTAGAGACCCAGTACTTC,CASSYSIYGRVETQYF,NA,TRBV6-5,TRBD2,TRBJ2-5
TGTGCCAGCAAAGAGGGTTTCTCTGGGGCCAACGTCCTGACTTTC,CASKEGFSGANVLTF,NA,TRBV3-1/TRBV3-2,NA,TRBJ2-6
TGTGCCAGCAGCCAACGCGGGGGATACTATGGCTACACCTTC,CASSQRGGYYGYTF,once,TRBV3-1/TRBV3-2,NA,TRBJ1-2
TGTGCCAGCAGCGCGGGACAGGTCAAAAACATTCAGTACTTC,CASSAGQVKNIQYF,NA,TRBV9,TRBD1,TRBJ2-4
TGTGCCAGCAGTACGACTAGCGGGGGCACAGATACGCAGTATTTT,CASSTTSGGTDTQYF,NA,TRBV6-5,TRBD2,TRBJ2-3
TGTGCCAGCGTTGTAGCGGGGGGGGACCCCGATACGCAGTATTTT,CASVVAGGDPDTQYF,NA,TRBV28,TRBD2,TRBJ2-3
TGTGCCAGCAGCCATACAGGGGCTGGCTACACCTTC,CASSHTGAGYTF,NA,TRBV14,TRBD1,TRBJ1-2
TGTGCCAGTGGCCCCAATGAGCAGTTCTTC,CASGPNEQFF,NA,TRBV19,NA,TRBJ2-1
TGTGCCGGGGGACAGGTACAAGAGACCCAGTACTTC,CAGGQVQETQYF,NA,TRBV30,TRBD1,TRBJ2-5
TGTGCCAGCAGTTTATCCCGAGGGAACACTGAAGCTTTCTTT,CASSLSRGNTEAFF,NA,TRBV27,NA,TRBJ1-1
TGTGCCAGCAGCTTGGGATGGAAGGGACAGGGTGGCGGCTACACCTTC,CASSLGWKGQGGGYTF,NA,TRBV5-4,TRBD1,TRBJ1-2
TGTGCCAGCAGCTTAACGACAAAGACAGGTCCAGAGACCCAGTACTTC,CASSLTTKTGPETQYF,NA,TRBV7-3,NA,TRBJ2-5
TGTGCCAGCAGTGAGACAGCTAACACTGAAGCTTTCTTT,CASSETANTEAFF,NA,TRBV6-1,NA,TRBJ1-1
TGTGCCAGCAGCCGGCCGGGTGTGGGGGGGGCGAACACCGGGGAGCTGTTTTTT,CASSRPGVGGANTGELFF,NA,TRBV3-1/TRBV3-2,TRBD2,TRBJ2-2
TGTGCCAGCAGTCCCCGGACAACAGGGAGAAGGGGAGATACGCAGTATTTT,CASSPRTTGRRGDTQYF,NA,TRBV6-6,NA,TRBJ2-3
TGCGCCAGCAGTGCTGGGACAGGGAGAGAGACCCAGTACTTC,CASSAGTGRETQYF,NA,TRBV10-1,TRBD1,TRBJ2-5
TGTGCCAGCAGCGTTATGAGCTCCTATAATTCACCCCTCCACTTT,CASSVMSSYNSPLHF,NA,TRBV6-5,NA,TRBJ1-6
TGTGCCTGGAGTGTCGGGACAGGGGACGGCTACACCTTC,CAWSVGTGDGYTF,few,TRBV30,TRBD1,TRBJ1-2
TGTGCCAGCAGTCGAGGGGAGGTCACTGAAGCTTTCTTT,CASSRGEVTEAFF,NA,TRBV25-1,NA,TRBJ1-1
TGTGCCAGCAGTTTATACAGGGGGGATACGCAGTATTTT,CASSLYRGDTQYF,NA,TRBV27,TRBD1,TRBJ2-3
TGTGCCAGTCGGTGGGGGGGTCAGCCCCAGCATTTT,CASRWGGQPQHF,NA,TRBV28,NA,TRBJ1-5
TGTGCCAGCAGATTTCCAGGGTCAACTAATGAAAAACTGTTTTTT,CASRFPGSTNEKLFF,NA,TRBV4-2,NA,TRBJ1-4